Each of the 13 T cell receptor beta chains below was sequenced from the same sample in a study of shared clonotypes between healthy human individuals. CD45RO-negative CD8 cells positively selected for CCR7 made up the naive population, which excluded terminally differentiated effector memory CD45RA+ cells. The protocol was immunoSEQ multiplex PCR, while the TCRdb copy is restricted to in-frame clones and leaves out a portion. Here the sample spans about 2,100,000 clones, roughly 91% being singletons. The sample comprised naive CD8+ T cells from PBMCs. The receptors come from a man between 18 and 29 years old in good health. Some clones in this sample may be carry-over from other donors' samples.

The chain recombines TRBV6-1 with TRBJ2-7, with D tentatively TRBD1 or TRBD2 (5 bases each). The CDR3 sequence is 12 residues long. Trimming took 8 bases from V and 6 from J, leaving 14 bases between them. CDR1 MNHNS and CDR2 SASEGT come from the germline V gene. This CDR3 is CASSGLGLEQYF. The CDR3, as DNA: TGTGCCAGCTCGGGGTTGGGGCTCGAGCAGTACTTC.

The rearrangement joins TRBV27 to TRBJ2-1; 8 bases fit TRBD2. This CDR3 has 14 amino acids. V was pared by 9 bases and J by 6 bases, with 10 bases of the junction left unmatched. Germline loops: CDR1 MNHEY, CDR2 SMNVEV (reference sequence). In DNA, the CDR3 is TGTGCCAGTTCGTCCGGGACTAGAATCAATGAGCAGTTCTTC. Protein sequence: CASSSGTRINEQFF.

In nucleotides, the CDR3 is TGTGCCAGCAGTCCAAGGACTAGCGGTGTAACAGATACGCAGTATTTT. Its translation is CASSPRTSGVTDTQYF. The rearrangement joins TRBV27 to TRBJ2-3, with 10 positions matching TRBD2. This CDR3 spans 16 amino acids. The germline CDR1 and CDR2 sequences are MNHEY and SMNVEV (reference sequence). V trimming: 5 bases; J trimming: 3 bases; junction bases outside the gene matches: 8.

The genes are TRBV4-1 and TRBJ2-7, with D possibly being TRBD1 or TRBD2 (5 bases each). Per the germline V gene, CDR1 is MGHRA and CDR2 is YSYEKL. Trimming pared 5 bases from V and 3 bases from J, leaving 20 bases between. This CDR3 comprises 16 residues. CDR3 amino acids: CASSYGTAGSDYEQYF. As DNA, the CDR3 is TGCGCCAGCAGCTATGGGACCGCCGGCTCCGACTACGAGCAGTACTTC.

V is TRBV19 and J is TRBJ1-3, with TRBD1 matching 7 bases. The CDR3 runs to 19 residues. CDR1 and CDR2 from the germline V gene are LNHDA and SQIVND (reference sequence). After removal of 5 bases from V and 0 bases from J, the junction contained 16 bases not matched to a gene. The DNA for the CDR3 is TGTGCCAGTAGTCCCAAACATAAAGGGGGCCATTACTCTGGAAACACCATATATTTT. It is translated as CASSPKHKGGHYSGNTIYF.

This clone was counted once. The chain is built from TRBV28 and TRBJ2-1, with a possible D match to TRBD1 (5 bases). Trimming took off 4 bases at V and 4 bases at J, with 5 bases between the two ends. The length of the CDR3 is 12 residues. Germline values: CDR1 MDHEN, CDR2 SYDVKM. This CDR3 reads CASSYRYNEQFF. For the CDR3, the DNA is TGTGCCAGCAGTTACAGGTACAATGAGCAGTTCTTC.

In DNA, the CDR3 is TGTGCCAGCGGAATCGACCAGGACTGGTATTTCTTC. Protein: CASGIDQDWYFF. This chain links TRBV7-9 with TRBJ2-1; D might be TRBD2 (5 bases). The V end was cut by 8 bases, the J end by 16 bases, with 21 bases between. CDR1 and CDR2 (germline): SEHNR, FQNEAQ (reference sequence). The CDR3 runs 12 residues.

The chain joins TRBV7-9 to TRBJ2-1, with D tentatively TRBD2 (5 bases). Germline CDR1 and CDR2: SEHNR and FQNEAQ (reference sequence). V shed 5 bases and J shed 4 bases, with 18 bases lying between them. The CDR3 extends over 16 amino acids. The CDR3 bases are TGTGCCAGCAGCGATGACCCTAGAGGGCCATACAATGAGCAGTTCTTC. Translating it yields CASSDDPRGPYNEQFF.

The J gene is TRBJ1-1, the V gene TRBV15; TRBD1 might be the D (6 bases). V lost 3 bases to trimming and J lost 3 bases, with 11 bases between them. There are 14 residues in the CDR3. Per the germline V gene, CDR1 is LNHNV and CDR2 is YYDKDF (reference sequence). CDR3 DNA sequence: TGTGCCACCAGCAGGAGACAGGAGGACACTGAAGCTTTCTTT. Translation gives CATSRRQEDTEAFF.

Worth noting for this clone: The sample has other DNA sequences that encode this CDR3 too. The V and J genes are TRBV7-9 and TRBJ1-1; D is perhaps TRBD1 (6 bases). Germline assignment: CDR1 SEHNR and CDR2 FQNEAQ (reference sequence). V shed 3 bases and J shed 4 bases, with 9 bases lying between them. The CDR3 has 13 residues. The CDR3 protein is CASSLGGPTEAFF. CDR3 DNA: TGTGCCAGCAGCTTGGGGGGGCCCACTGAAGCTTTCTTT.

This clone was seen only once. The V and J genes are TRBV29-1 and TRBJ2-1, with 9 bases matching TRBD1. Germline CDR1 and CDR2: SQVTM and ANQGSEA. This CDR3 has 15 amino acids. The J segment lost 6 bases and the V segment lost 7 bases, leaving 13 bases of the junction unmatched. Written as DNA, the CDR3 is TGCAGCGCTAGTTCTCTGGGACAGGGCATCAATGAGCAGTTCTTC. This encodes CSASSLGQGINEQFF.

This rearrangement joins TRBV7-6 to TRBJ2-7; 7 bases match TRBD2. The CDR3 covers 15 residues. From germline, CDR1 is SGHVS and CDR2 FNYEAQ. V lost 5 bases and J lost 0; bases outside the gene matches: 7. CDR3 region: CASSISGSSSYEQYF. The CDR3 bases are TGTGCCAGCAGCATTAGCGGGTCTAGCTCCTACGAGCAGTACTTC.

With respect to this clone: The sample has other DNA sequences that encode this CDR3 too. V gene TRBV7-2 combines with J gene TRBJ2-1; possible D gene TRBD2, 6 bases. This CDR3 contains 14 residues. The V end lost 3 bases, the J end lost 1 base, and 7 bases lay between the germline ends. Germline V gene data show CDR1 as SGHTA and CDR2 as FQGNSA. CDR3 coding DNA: TGTGCCAGCAGCTTGGGGGGATCCTACAATGAGCAGTTCTTC. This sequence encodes CASSLGGSYNEQFF.